This T cell receptor (beta chain) was sequenced for a study of blood T cell repertoires in COVID-19. Overall study: PBMCs, B-cell-depleted T cells, or T cells provided the cDNA or gDNA that made up the material.

The CDR3 runs 14 residues. Germline lookup yields CDR1 LGHDT and CDR2 YNNKEL (reference sequence). V was trimmed by 1 base and J by 4 bases, leaving 11 bases between them. Authors' methods: Estimation of nucleated cell counts was performed using reference gene primer amplification. TCRdb keeps only in-frame clones here, not all; method: immunoSEQ multiplex PCR. That table supplies the V and J calls and clone size; D and trimming were determined from the DNA. The sample has some 200,000 clones; 80% to 90% are singletons. Sequencing was done on a sample of peripheral blood. The rearrangement links TRBV3-1 (or the pseudogene TRBV3-2) to TRBJ2-7; weak D call: TRBD1 (6 bases). This TCR was sampled from a woman between 55 and 75 years old who had recovered from COVID-19. CDR3 sequence (DNA): TGTGCCAGCAGCCAAGGGGCAGGGGTGTACGAGCAGTACTTC. Translation gives CASSQGAGVYEQYF.